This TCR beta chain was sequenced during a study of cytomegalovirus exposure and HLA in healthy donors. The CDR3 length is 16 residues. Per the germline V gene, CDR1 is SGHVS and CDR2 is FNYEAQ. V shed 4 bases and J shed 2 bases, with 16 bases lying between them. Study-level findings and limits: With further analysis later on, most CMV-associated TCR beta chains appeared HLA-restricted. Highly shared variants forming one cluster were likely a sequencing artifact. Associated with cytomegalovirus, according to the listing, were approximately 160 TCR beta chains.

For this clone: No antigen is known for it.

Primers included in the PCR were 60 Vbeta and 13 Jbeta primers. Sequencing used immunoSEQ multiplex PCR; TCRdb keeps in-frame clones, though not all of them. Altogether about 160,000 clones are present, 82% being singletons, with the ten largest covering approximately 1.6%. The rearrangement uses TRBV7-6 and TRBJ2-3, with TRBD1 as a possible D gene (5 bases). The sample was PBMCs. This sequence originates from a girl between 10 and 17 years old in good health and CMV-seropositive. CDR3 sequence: CASSSDPGSPTDTQYF. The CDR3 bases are TGTGCCAGCAGCTCGGATCCAGGGTCCCCCACAGATACGCAGTATTTT. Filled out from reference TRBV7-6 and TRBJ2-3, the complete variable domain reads GAGVSQSPRYKVTKRGQDVALRCDPISGHVSLYWYRQALGQGPEFLTYFNYEAQQDKSGLPNDRFSAERPEGSISTLTIQRTEQRDSAMYRCASSSDPGSPTDTQYFGPGTRLTVL.